The 11 T cell receptor beta chains in this list originate from one sample, sequenced in a study of blood T cells in healthy people across ages (dated by TCRdb to about 2015). Library preparation employed 5' RACE. These reads were obtained on an Illumina HiSeq 2500. A second PCR of roughly 7 to 11 cycles was performed with a sample-barcoded 5' primer and a J-beta primer mix. TCRdb handled the public reads itself, with Q25 trimming in fastp and clone calling in MiXCR, and kept productive beta chains. All rows with the same CDR3 protein become a single entry with the most common DNA and genes. The sample data list over 1,200,000 distinct CDR3 sequences, and 45% to 70% of these were observed just once. The ten top clones hold about 6.7% of the sample. The sequenced sample was blood. These receptors all come from a man aged 18-30 years in good health.

The CDR3 DNA sequence: TGCAGCGTTGTGGGGGAAGAAAAACTGTTTTTT. Its protein is CSVVGEEKLFF. The chain joins TRBV29-1 to TRBJ1-4; possible D gene TRBD1, 5 bases. CDR3 size: 11 residues. CDR1 and CDR2 (germline): SQVTM, ANQGSEA. V lost 4 bases and J 8 bases, leaving 8 bases between the germline ends.

This clonotype was seen a single time. The chain carries TRBV7-2 and TRBJ2-2; D gene ambiguous. V was shortened by 4 bases and J by 5 bases, with 20 bases between the two germline ends. The CDR3 loop spans 17 amino acids. From germline, CDR1 is SGHTA and CDR2 FQGNSA. CDR3 sequence reads: CASSSNGEAGLTGELFF. CDR3 DNA: TGTGCCAGCAGCTCTAACGGAGAGGCAGGCCTTACCGGGGAGCTGTTTTTT.

This clonotype was recorded a few times. The chain has TRBV29-1 and TRBJ2-5, with TRBD1 as a possible D gene (5 bases). The length of the CDR3 is 14 residues. Germline CDR1 is SQVTM and CDR2 is ANQGSEA. Trimming cost V 7 bases and J 0 bases, with 15 bases left between them. Here the CDR3 reads CSAEDIPDQETQYF. CDR3 DNA: TGCAGCGCTGAGGACATCCCTGACCAAGAGACCCAGTACTTC.

The rearrangement uses TRBV9 and TRBJ2-1; D not certain. CDR1 and CDR2 (germline): SGDLS, YYNGEE. Trimming took 3 bases from V and 10 from J, leaving 11 bases between them. The length of the CDR3 is 12 residues. CDR3 amino acids: CASSGDSREQFF. The CDR3 coding sequence is TGTGCCAGCAGCGGCGATTCTAGAGAGCAGTTCTTC.

The CDR3 protein is CASSYPDRDLHNEQFF. The CDR3, as DNA: TGTGCCAGCAGTTACCCGGACAGGGACTTACACAATGAGCAGTTCTTC. The chain carries TRBV6-2 or TRBV6-3 and TRBJ2-1; 8 bases agree with TRBD1. This CDR3 contains 16 residues. The V segment lost 2 bases and the J segment 5 bases; nucleotides outside the gene matches: 8. Germline V gives CDR1 MNHEY, CDR2 SVGEGT.

This chain links TRBV9 with TRBJ1-1; 9 nucleotides agree with TRBD1. The CDR3 loop spans 15 amino acids. The V gene end was trimmed by 3 bases and the J gene end by 0 bases; junction bases not matched to a gene: 3. Germline V gene sequence: CDR1 SGDLS, CDR2 YYNGEE. The CDR3: CASSADRGLNTEAFF. The CDR3 coding sequence is TGTGCCAGCAGCGCGGACAGGGGATTGAACACTGAAGCTTTCTTT.

This chain uses TRBV5-1 with TRBJ2-4; D is ambiguous. The J call may be incorrect, as the DNA end agrees better with TRBJ2-5. The CDR3 loop spans 15 amino acids. Germline V lookup: CDR1 SGHRS, CDR2 YFSETQ. The CDR3 region has the DNA TGCGCCAGCAGCTCGCAGACTTCAACTGGGGAGACCCAGTACTTC. It translates to CASSSQTSTGETQYF.

The rearrangement joins TRBV5-1 to TRBJ2-5; tentatively, D is TRBD1 (6 bases). V gave up 0 bases and J gave up 10 bases, with 13 bases separating them. Per the germline V gene, CDR1 is SGHRS and CDR2 is YFSETQ. The CDR3 consists of 13 residues. CDR3 amino acids: CASSLEQGPDQYF. CDR3 in DNA: TGCGCCAGCAGCTTGGAACAGGGCCCAGACCAGTACTTC.

The J gene is TRBJ2-3, the V gene TRBV28, with 16 bases that match TRBD2. Trimming cost V 6 bases and J 0 bases; bases outside gene matches: 6. The germline V gene encodes CDR1 MDHEN and CDR2 SYDVKM. The CDR3 is 18 residues long. Here the CDR3 DNA reads TGTGCCAGCAGGGACTTGGGACTAGCGGGGGGGAGCACAGATACGCAGTATTTT. This codes for CASRDLGLAGGSTDTQYF. Filled out from reference TRBV28 and TRBJ2-3, the complete variable domain reads DVKVTQSSRYLVKRTGEKVFLECVQDMDHENMFWYRQDPGLGLRLIYFSYDVKMKEKGDIPEGYSVSREKKERFSLILESASTNQTSMYLCASRDLGLAGGSTDTQYFGPGTRLTVL.

A few counts support this clonotype. The chain combines TRBV4-1 with TRBJ2-3; 10 positions agree with TRBD2. CDR1 and CDR2 from the germline V gene are MGHRA and YSYEKL. Losses at the gene ends were 4 bases for V and 3 bases for J; bases not matched to a gene: 4. This CDR3 is built from 15 residues. The chain's CDR3 is CASSPLTSGTDTQYF. The DNA of the CDR3 is TGCGCCAGCAGCCCCTTGACTAGCGGGACAGATACGCAGTATTTT.

This chain uses TRBV29-1 with TRBJ2-7; weak D call: TRBD2 (5 bases). CDR3 length equals 13 residues. Per germline, CDR1 SQVTM and CDR2 ANQGSEA. V was cut by 4 bases and J by 3 bases, with 13 bases left in between. CDR3 nucleotides: TGCAGCGTTGTGGCGGGCCCACTCTACGAGCAGTACTTC. Its translation: CSVVAGPLYEQYF.